This T cell receptor (beta chain) was obtained from a study of blood T cell repertoires in COVID-19. Study details: From the United States, Italy and Spain came samples of acute and convalescent COVID-19. In each case, the material was cDNA or gDNA derived from T cells, B-cell-depleted T cells, or PBMCs.

The CDR3 runs 14 residues. Germline-derived CDR1 and CDR2 are LGHDT and YNNKEL (reference sequence). Details on this clone: Relative to the germline gene, one junction end is altered; a read error may explain this.

Per the original data handling: Researchers report that nucleated cell counts were estimated from reference gene primer amplification. Libraries were prepared by immunoSEQ multiplex PCR; TCRdb keeps only in-frame clonotypes and omits some of them. V and J calls and clone size are those listed in that table; D and trimming were worked out from the DNA. The data hold some 73,000 clones, with about 79% observed a single time. The source material was peripheral blood. The chain joins TRBV3-1 (or the pseudogene TRBV3-2) to TRBJ2-7, with 14 bases matching TRBD2. This sequence originates from a woman aged 55 to 70 with acute or convalescent COVID-19. The CDR3 reads CASSGTSGGYGQYF. The CDR3 coding sequence is TGTGCCAGCAGCGGGACTAGCGGGGGTTACGGGCAGTACTTC.